This TCR beta chain was identified in a study of T cell repertoires in cytomegalovirus infection. Study-wide background: Matching HLA type and CMV infection were both indicated by public TCR beta signatures. Study findings and constraints: HLA-C-restricted CMV clonotypes gave the most frequent clonotype in two of eight donors.

Concerning this clonotype itself: Its antigen remains unidentified.

Germline values: CDR1 SEHNR, CDR2 FQNEAQ (reference sequence). CDR3 length: 15 residues. After removal of 2 bases from V and 1 base from J, the junction contained 5 bases not matched to a gene. TCRdb re-called the reads with MiXCR, one entry per CDR3 protein. Of about 230,000 distinct CDR3 sequences in the sample, approximately 22% were seen once. The rearrangement joins TRBV7-9 to TRBJ2-7; 7 bases map to TRBD1. This TCR came from a human donor in good health (CMV status not recorded). Some clones in this sample may be carry-over from other donors' samples. Sequenced: CD8+ T cells from PBMCs. This chain's CDR3 is CASSLIPGGSYEQYF. The CDR3 bases are TGTGCCAGCAGCTTAATCCCAGGGGGATCCTACGAGCAGTACTTC.